Following are 18 T cell receptor beta chains from one sample sequenced in a study of blood T cells in healthy people across ages. Through a sample-barcoded 5' primer and a J-beta primer mix, a second PCR was run for 7 to 11 cycles. TCRdb re-analysed the 5' RACE reads in MiXCR, keeping a single row per CDR3 protein. The sample holds over 1.5 million distinct CDR3 sequences; 40% to 55% are singletons and the top ten take roughly 2.1%. Sequencing was done on a sample of blood. Receptors were obtained from a middle-aged woman in good health.

The table lists this clonotype with a count of one. The chain recombines TRBV15 with TRBJ2-3; no firm D call. V dropped 0 bases and J dropped 0 bases, with 10 bases sitting between them. The CDR3 spans 16 residues. Germline V lookup: CDR1 LNHNV, CDR2 YYDKDF (reference sequence). For the CDR3, the DNA is TGTGCCACCAGCAGAGATCGAGGATATAGCACAGATACGCAGTATTTT. It codes for CATSRDRGYSTDTQYF. The full variable domain, its missing parts supplied by reference TRBV15 and TRBJ2-3, is DAMVIQNPRYQVTQFGKPVTLSCSQTLNHNVMYWYQQKSSQAPKLLFHYYDKDFNNEADTPDNFQSRRPNTSFCFLDIRSPGLGDTAMYLCATSRDRGYSTDTQYFGPGTRLTVL.

The chain recombines TRBV15 with TRBJ2-1; tentatively, D is TRBD2 (6 bases). This CDR3 is 14 amino acids long. The V end lost 1 base, the J end lost 6 bases, and 10 bases lay between the germline ends. Germline CDR1 LNHNV, CDR2 YYDKDF (reference sequence). The chain's CDR3 is CATSRGGEFNEQFF. The CDR3 bases are TGTGCCACCAGCAGAGGGGGGGAGTTCAATGAGCAGTTCTTC.

The sample holds one count of this clonotype. The rearrangement links TRBV24-1 to TRBJ2-1; 11 nucleotides match TRBD2. J lost 8 bases, V lost 2 bases, and 7 bases had no gene match. The CDR3 covers 16 residues. The V gene's germline CDR1 is KGHDR and CDR2 SFDVKD. The CDR3 DNA sequence: TGTGCCACCAGTGATTATAGCGGGGGGGCAATTGATGAGCAGTTCTTC. This codes for CATSDYSGGAIDEQFF.

The CDR3 DNA reads as TGTGCCACCAGCAGAGATCTGGGGGATGAGCAGTTCTTC. Translated: CATSRDLGDEQFF. The rearrangement joins TRBV15 to TRBJ2-1; D assignment may be TRBD1 or TRBD2 (5 bases each). Deletions cut 0 bases from V and 8 bases from J, with 8 bases between. The CDR3 totals 13 residues. Germline V lookup: CDR1 LNHNV, CDR2 YYDKDF (reference sequence).

The J gene is TRBJ2-7, the V gene TRBV27, with D possibly matching TRBD1 (6 bases). The DNA end favors TRBJ2-5, so the J call may be wrong. From germline, CDR1 is MNHEY and CDR2 SMNVEV (reference sequence). This CDR3 spans 16 amino acids. CDR3 in amino acids: CASSSILRDIQETQYF. The DNA for the CDR3 is TGTGCCAGCAGTTCCATACTACGGGACATCCAAGAGACCCAGTACTTC.

CDR3 DNA: TGTGCCAGCAGCTTCATTCCTATACACACAGATACGCAGTATTTT. Amino acids: CASSFIPIHTDTQYF. The chain links TRBV5-6 to TRBJ2-3; no definite D call. The V gene lost 2 bases and the J gene lost 2 bases, with 12 bases spanning the gap. The CDR3 spans 15 residues. Germline CDR1 reads SGHDT; CDR2 reads YYEEEE. Using reference TRBV5-6 and TRBJ2-3 for the parts outside the CDR3, the full variable domain is DAGVTQSPTHLIKTRGQQVTLRCSPKSGHDTVSWYQQALGQGPQFIFQYYEEEERQRGNFPDRFSGHQFPNYSSELNVNALLLGDSALYLCASSFIPIHTDTQYFGPGTRLTVL.

This clonotype was found a few times. In DNA, the CDR3 is TGTGCCAGCAGATTCCGGGACAGCGAAGAGACCCAGTACTTC. Its translation is CASRFRDSEETQYF. The gene calls are TRBV5-6 and TRBJ2-7; 7 bases map to TRBD1. The J call is uncertain, as TRBJ2-5 better fits the DNA end. From germline, CDR1 is SGHDT and CDR2 YYEEEE. The CDR3 has 14 amino acids.

The J gene is TRBJ2-1, the V gene TRBV28, with 9 bases that match TRBD1. CDR3 length: 13 amino acids. V shed 10 bases, J shed 6 bases, and the junction held 7 bases outside the gene matches. Germline values: CDR1 MDHEN, CDR2 SYDVKM. The CDR3 spells CATRTGVSNEQFF. The CDR3 DNA is TGTGCCACCCGGACAGGGGTATCCAATGAGCAGTTCTTC.

The gene calls are TRBV18 and TRBJ2-3; TRBD2 matches at 8 bases. The CDR3 extends over 17 amino acids. Germline V gives CDR1 KGHSH, CDR2 LQKENI. V lost 3 bases to trimming and J lost 0 bases; unmatched junction nucleotides: 8. The DNA for the CDR3 is TGTGCCAGCTCACCTACGGTAGCGGGGTCTAGCACAGATACGCAGTATTTT. The encoded protein is CASSPTVAGSSTDTQYF.

The CDR3 bases are TGTGCCAGCAGTTACGCCGGACAGTTGTCCTACGAGCAGTACTTC. It specifies CASSYAGQLSYEQYF. The chain links TRBV6-5 to TRBJ2-7; D may be TRBD1 (6 bases). CDR1 is MNHEY and CDR2 is SVGAGI in the germline V gene. Trimming stripped 2 bases from V and 1 base from J, with 12 bases between. The CDR3 consists of 15 residues.

The rearrangement uses TRBV19 and TRBJ2-3; a weak D match, TRBD2 (7 bases). CDR1 LNHDA and CDR2 SQIVND come from the germline V gene (reference sequence). V was pared by 3 bases and J by 0 bases, with 13 bases between. The CDR3 runs 16 residues. This chain's CDR3 is CASSILAGASTDTQYF. CDR3 DNA sequence: TGTGCCAGTAGTATTTTGGCGGGGGCTAGCACAGATACGCAGTATTTT.

The chain couples TRBV4-2 to TRBJ2-5; D is tentatively TRBD1 or TRBD2 (5 bases each). There are 16 residues in the CDR3. Germline V lookup: CDR1 LGHNA, CDR2 YNFKEQ. Between the trimmed V and J ends, which lost 4 bases and 5 bases, there was a span of 20 bases. The CDR3 DNA is TGTGCCAGCAGCCCGTATTTCGGGGCTGGTGACGAGACCCAGTACTTC. Amino acids: CASSPYFGAGDETQYF.

This clonotype was detected only once. This chain connects TRBV20-1 to TRBJ2-1, with D possibly being TRBD1 or TRBD2 (5 bases each). The CDR3 runs 14 residues. With 5 bases removed from V and 1 base from J, the gap between germline ends came to 12 bases. CDR1 DFQATT and CDR2 SNEGSKA come from the germline V gene (reference sequence). The CDR3 nucleotides are TGCAGTGCTTCAGGCGAGGGGTCCTACAATGAGCAGTTCTTC. As protein: CSASGEGSYNEQFF.

This clonotype was counted a few times. This chain connects TRBV27 to TRBJ1-6; 8 nucleotides agree with TRBD1. After removal of 5 bases from V and 0 bases from J, the junction contained 9 bases not matched to a gene. The CDR3 runs 18 residues. In germline, CDR1 is MNHEY, CDR2 SMNVEV (reference sequence). The CDR3 protein is CASSAGTGYSSYNSPLHF. For the CDR3, the DNA is TGTGCCAGCAGTGCAGGGACAGGCTATAGCTCCTATAATTCACCCCTCCACTTT.

The V call is TRBV29-1, the J call TRBJ2-5, with 8 bases identical to TRBD2. The CDR3 totals 15 residues. With 6 bases clipped from V and 1 base from J, the junction kept 10 bases outside the gene matches. Germline loops: CDR1 SQVTM, CDR2 ANQGSEA. Written as DNA, the CDR3 is TGCAGCGTGGCCAGGAGGCGGGGGGCCCAAGAGACCCAGTACTTC. It specifies CSVARRRGAQETQYF.

This clonotype was found many times. The chain uses TRBV5-1 and TRBJ2-3; D uncertain. V lost 6 bases and J lost 0, with 11 bases in between. In germline, CDR1 is SGHRS, CDR2 YFSETQ. This CDR3 region has 14 residues. CDR3 region: CASTRTASTDTQYF. DNA of the CDR3: TGCGCCAGCACTAGAACAGCTAGCACAGATACGCAGTATTTT.

The chain carries TRBV6-1 and TRBJ2-7; TRBD1 is a possible D gene (6 bases). Trimming took 6 bases from V and 0 from J, leaving 15 bases between them. This CDR3 is 15 amino acids long. From germline, CDR1 is MNHNS and CDR2 SASEGT. CDR3 bases: TGTGCCAGCAGGCTGGACAGTTGGAGCTCCTACGAGCAGTACTTC. Translation: CASRLDSWSSYEQYF.

As concerns this clonotype: A much larger clone differs from this one at a single base, so this may be a read error. The genes are TRBV6-6 and TRBJ2-7, with 9 bases that match TRBD1. The CDR3 extends over 14 amino acids. The ends lost 4 bases at V and 3 bases at J; junction bases unmatched: 4. The germline gives CDR1 MNHNY, CDR2 SVGAGI (reference sequence). DNA for the CDR3: TGTGCCAGCAGTTGGGGGACAGGGCTCTACGAGCAGTACTTC. This gives the protein CASSWGTGLYEQYF.